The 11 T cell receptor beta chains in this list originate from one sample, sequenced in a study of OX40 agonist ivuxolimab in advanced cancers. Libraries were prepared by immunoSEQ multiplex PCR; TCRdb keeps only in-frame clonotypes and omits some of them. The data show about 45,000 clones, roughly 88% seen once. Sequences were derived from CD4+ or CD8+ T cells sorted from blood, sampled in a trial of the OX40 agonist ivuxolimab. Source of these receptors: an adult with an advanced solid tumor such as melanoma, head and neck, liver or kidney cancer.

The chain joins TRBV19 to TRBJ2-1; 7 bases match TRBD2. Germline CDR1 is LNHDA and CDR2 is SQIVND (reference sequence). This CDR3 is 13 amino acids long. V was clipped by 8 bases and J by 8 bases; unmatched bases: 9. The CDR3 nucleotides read TGTGCCAGTGGCGGGGGTTACGTAGATGAGCAGTTCTTC. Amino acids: CASGGGYVDEQFF. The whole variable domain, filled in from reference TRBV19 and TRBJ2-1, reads DGGITQSPKYLFRKEGQNVTLSCEQNLNHDAMYWYRQDPGQGLRLIYYSQIVNDFQKGDIAEGYSVSREKKESFPLTVTSAQKNPTAFYLCASGGGYVDEQFFGPGTRLTVL.

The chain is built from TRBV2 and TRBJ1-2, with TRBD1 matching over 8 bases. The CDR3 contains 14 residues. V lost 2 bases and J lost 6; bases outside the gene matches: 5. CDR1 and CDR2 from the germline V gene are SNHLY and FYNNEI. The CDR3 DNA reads TGTGCCAGCAGTGAATTACCAGGGGGCAATGGCTACACCTTC. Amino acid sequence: CASSELPGGNGYTF.

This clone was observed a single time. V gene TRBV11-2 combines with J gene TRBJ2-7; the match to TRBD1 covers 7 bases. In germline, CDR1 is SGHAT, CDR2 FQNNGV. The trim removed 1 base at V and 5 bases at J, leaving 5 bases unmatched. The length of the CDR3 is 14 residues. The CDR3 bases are TGTGCCAGCAGCTTAGGATTGACAGGGCACGAGCAGTACTTC. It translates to CASSLGLTGHEQYF.

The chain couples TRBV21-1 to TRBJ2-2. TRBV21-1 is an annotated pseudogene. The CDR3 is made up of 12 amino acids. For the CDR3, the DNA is TGTGCCAGCAGCGCCCACACCGGGGAGCTGTTTTTT. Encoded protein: CASSAHTGELFF.

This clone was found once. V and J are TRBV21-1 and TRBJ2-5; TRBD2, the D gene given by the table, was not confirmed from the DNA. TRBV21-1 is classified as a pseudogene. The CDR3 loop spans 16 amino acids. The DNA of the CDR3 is TGTGCCAGCAGCAGGTCGAAACTAGAAATACAAGAGACCCAGTACTTC. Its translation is CASSRSKLEIQETQYF.

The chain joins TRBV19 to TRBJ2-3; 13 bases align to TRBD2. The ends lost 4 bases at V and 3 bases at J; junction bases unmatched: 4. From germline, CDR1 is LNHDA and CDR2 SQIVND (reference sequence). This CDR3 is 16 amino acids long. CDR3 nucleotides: TGTGCCAGTAGTACCCGGACTAGCGGGAGAACAGATACGCAGTATTTT. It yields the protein CASSTRTSGRTDTQYF. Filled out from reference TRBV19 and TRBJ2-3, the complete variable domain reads DGGITQSPKYLFRKEGQNVTLSCEQNLNHDAMYWYRQDPGQGLRLIYYSQIVNDFQKGDIAEGYSVSREKKESFPLTVTSAQKNPTAFYLCASSTRTSGRTDTQYFGPGTRLTVL.

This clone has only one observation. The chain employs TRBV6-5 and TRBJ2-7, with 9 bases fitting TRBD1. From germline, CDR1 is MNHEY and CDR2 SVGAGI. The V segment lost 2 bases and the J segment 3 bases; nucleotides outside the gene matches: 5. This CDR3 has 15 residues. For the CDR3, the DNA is TGTGCCAGCAGTTACCTCCGGGACAGGGACTACGAGCAGTACTTC. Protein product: CASSYLRDRDYEQYF.

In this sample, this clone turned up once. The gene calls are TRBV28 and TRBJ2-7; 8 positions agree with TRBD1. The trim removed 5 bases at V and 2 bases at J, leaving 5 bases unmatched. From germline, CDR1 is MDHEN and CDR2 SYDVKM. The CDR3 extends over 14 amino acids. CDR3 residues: CASSRDRGTYEQYF. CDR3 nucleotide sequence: TGTGCCAGCAGTCGCGACAGGGGAACCTACGAGCAGTACTTC.

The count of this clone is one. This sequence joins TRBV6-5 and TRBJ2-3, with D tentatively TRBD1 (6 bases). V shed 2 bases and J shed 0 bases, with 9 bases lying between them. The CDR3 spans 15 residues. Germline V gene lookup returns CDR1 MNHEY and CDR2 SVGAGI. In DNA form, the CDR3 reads TGTGCCAGCAGTTACGAGGACAGTAGCACAGATACGCAGTATTTT. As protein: CASSYEDSSTDTQYF.

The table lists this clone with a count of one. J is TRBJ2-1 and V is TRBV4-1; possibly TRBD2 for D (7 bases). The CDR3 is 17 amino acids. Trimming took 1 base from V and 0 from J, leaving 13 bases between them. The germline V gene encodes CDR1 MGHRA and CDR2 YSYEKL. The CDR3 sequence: CASSQGGGLVSYNEQFF. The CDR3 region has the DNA TGCGCCAGCAGCCAAGGGGGGGGGCTTGTCTCCTACAATGAGCAGTTCTTC.

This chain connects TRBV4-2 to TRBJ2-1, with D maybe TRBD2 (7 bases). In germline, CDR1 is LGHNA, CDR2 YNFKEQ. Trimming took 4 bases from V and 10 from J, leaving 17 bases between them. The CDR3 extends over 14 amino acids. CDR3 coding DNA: TGTGCCAGCAGCCTAAAGGGGGGGTCGCCAGAGCAGTTCTTC. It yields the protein CASSLKGGSPEQFF.